The TCR beta chain described here comes from a study of cytomegalovirus exposure and HLA in healthy donors. On the study more broadly: The approximately 670 first-cohort repertoires and the 95 to 150 validation repertoires shared the same platform, a later analysis reported. Study-level results: Subsequent analysis of the 95 to 150 validation repertoires found a tendency for first-cohort TCR clusters to co-occur. Cytomegalovirus status, reportedly, was diagnosed with high specificity and sensitivity by the classifier.

The donors were part of the validation cohort, which consisted of roughly 110 subjects and was separate from the first cohort of roughly 620 subjects. This table comes from immunoSEQ multiplex PCR, and its TCRdb copy is limited to in-frame clones, with some not included. The table includes some 87,000 clones, approximately 96% detected once. Trimming took 3 bases from V and 10 from J; bases not matched to a gene: 3. Germline values: CDR1 KGHSH, CDR2 LQKENI. CDR3 length: 12 amino acids. A note on this clone: Its antigen is not identified.

The receptor comes from a woman between 18 and 29 years old in good health and CMV-seronegative. The sequenced sample consisted of PBMCs. The chain joins TRBV18 to TRBJ2-1; 7 nucleotides line up with TRBD2. CDR3 sequence reads: CASSPSGLEQFF. The CDR3 nucleotides read TGTGCCAGCTCACCTAGCGGGCTCGAGCAGTTCTTC.